This T cell receptor beta chain stems from a study of T cell repertoires in cytomegalovirus infection. Study-level background: Public TCR beta signatures were indicative of both CMV infection and a matching HLA type. Whole-study results and caveats: Dominant in the ex vivo response were TCR beta clonotypes restricted by HLA-C and specific for CMV. Adding up the frequency of public TCR beta families identified people who carried CMV plus the relevant HLA.

Germline V lookup: CDR1 SNHLY, CDR2 FYNNEI. V was cut by 2 bases and J by 0 bases, with 14 bases left in between. This CDR3 comprises 16 residues. By frequency in the sample, this clonotype is medium-sized. The target antigen is unknown. TCRdb called the reads again in MiXCR, with one record for every CDR3 protein. The sample holds about 320,000 distinct CDR3 sequences, 8% to 9.5% seen once. The clonotype comes from a human donor in good health (CMV status not recorded). Some clones in this sample may be carry-over from other donors' samples. The sequenced material came from PBMCs. The rearrangement uses TRBV2 and TRBJ2-7; D might be TRBD1 or TRBD2, each matching 5 bases. CDR3 region: CASSEWGSSTSYEQYF. CDR3 nucleotide sequence: TGTGCCAGCAGTGAATGGGGGTCCTCCACCTCCTACGAGCAGTACTTC. Combining the CDR3 with reference TRBV2 and TRBJ2-7 gives the whole variable domain EPEVTQTPSHQVTQMGQEVILRCVPISNHLYFYWYRQILGQKVEFLVSFYNNEISEKSEIFDDQFSVERPDGSNFTLKIRSTKLEDSAMYFCASSEWGSSTSYEQYFGPGTRLTVT.